The rows below give T cell receptor beta chains drawn from one sample of a study of OX40 agonist ivuxolimab in advanced cancers. Sequencing used immunoSEQ multiplex PCR; TCRdb keeps in-frame clones, though not all of them. The sample includes tens of thousands of clones, 88% of them seen just once. Source: CD4+ or CD8+ T cells sorted from blood, taken in a trial of the OX40 agonist ivuxolimab. These receptor sequences come from an adult with an advanced solid tumor such as melanoma, head and neck, liver or kidney cancer. Both conserved end residues are part of each CDR3. The D gene is left open where the match is weak. Clone sizes are given selectively: once, few, many, or a class where the clone is expanded.

TRBD2,TRBJ2-1,.,TRBV7-9,CASSLIGTSGNNEQFF,TGTGCCAGCAGCCTAATCGGGACTAGCGGGAACAATGAGCAGTTCTTC
.,TRBJ1-1,few,TRBV12-5,CASGQGGGTEAFF,TGTGCTAGTGGCCAGGGAGGGGGCACTGAAGCTTTCTTT
.,TRBJ2-2,.,TRBV7-2,CASSPRWGNTGELFF,TGTGCCAGCAGCCCACGATGGGGAAACACCGGGGAGCTGTTTTTT
.,TRBJ1-5,few,TRBV6-1,CASSDNSNQPQHF,TGTGCCAGCAGCGACAATAGCAATCAGCCCCAGCATTTT
.,TRBJ2-7,.,TRBV11-3,CASSLGGNRRGEQYF,TGTGCCAGCAGCTTAGGGGGAAATCGACGTGGCGAGCAGTACTTC
.,TRBJ1-2,.,TRBV10-3,CAIKGSANYGYTF,TGTGCCATCAAGGGTTCAGCCAACTATGGCTACACCTTC
.,TRBJ2-7,.,TRBV5-4,CASSYSAHEQYF,TGTGCCAGCAGCTATTCAGCCCACGAGCAGTACTTC
.,TRBJ2-7,once,TRBV6-1,CASSGGPYEQYF,TGTGCCAGCAGTGGGGGACCCTACGAGCAGTACTTC
TRBD1,TRBJ2-3,.,TRBV6-5,CASSFHNTGGTDTQYF,TGTGCCAGCAGTTTCCACAATACAGGGGGCACAGATACGCAGTATTTT
TRBD1,TRBJ2-5,.,TRBV7-2,CASSSPRDRVYF,TGTGCCAGCAGCTCCCCCCGGGACAGGGTGTACTTC
TRBD2,TRBJ2-3,once,TRBV5-1,CASSSLAGGGADTQYF,TGCGCCAGCAGCTCTTTAGCGGGGGGCGGGGCAGATACGCAGTATTTT
.,TRBJ2-1,.,TRBV19,CASSIELRAYNEQFF,TGTGCCAGTAGTATAGAGTTAAGGGCCTACAATGAGCAGTTCTTC
.,TRBJ2-7,.,TRBV5-6,CASSLGHYEQYF,TGTGCCAGCAGCCTTGGACACTACGAGCAGTACTTC